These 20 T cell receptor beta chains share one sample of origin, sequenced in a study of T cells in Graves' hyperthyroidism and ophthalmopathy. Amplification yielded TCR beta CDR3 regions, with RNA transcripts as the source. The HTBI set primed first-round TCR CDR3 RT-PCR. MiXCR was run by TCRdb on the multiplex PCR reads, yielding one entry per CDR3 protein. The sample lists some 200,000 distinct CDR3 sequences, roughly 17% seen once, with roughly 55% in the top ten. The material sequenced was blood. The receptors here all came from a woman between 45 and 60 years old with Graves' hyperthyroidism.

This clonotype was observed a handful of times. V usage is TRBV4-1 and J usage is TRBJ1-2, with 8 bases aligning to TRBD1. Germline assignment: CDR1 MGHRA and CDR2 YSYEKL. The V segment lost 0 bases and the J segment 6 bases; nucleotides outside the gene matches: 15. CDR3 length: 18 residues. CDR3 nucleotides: TGCGCCAGCAGCCAAGACCGACAGGGGCCCCTCACAGGAGATGGCTACACCTTC. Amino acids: CASSQDRQGPLTGDGYTF.

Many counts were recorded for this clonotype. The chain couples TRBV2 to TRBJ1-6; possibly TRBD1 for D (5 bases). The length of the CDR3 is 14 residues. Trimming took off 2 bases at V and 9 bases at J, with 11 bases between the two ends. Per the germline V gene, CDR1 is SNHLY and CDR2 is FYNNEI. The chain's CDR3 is CASSEWGSVSPLHF. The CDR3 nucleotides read TGTGCCAGCAGTGAATGGGGGAGCGTTTCACCCCTCCACTTT.

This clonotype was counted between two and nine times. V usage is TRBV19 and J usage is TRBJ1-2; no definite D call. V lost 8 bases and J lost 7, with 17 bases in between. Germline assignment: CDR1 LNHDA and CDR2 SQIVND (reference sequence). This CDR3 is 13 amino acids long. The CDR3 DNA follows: TGTGCCAGTGCTATGGCGCGGGAGAGTGGCTACACCTTC. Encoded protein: CASAMARESGYTF.

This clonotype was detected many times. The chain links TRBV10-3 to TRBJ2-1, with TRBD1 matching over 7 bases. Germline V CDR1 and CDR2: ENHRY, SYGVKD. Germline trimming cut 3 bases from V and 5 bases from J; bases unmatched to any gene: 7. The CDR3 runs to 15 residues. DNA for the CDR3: TGTGCCATCAGTGAAACCGGGACAGCAAACAATGAGCAGTTCTTC. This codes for CAISETGTANNEQFF.

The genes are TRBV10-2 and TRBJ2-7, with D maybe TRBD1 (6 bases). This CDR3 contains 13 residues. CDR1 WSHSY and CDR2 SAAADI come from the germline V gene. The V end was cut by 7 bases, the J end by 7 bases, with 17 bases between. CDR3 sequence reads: CASIRDTQREQYF. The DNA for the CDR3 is TGCGCCAGCATCCGGGACACCCAGAGGGAGCAGTACTTC.

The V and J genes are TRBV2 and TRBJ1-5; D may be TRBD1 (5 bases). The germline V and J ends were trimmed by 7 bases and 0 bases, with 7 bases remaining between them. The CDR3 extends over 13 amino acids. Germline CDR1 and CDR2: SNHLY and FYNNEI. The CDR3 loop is CASIRDSNQPQHF. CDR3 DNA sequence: TGTGCCAGCATCAGGGATAGCAATCAGCCCCAGCATTTT.

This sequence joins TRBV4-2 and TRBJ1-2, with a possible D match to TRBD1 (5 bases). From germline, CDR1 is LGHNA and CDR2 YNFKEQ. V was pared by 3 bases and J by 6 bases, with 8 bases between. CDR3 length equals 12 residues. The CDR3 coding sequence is TGTGCCAGCAGCCAGGAACAGGATGGCTACACCTTC. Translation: CASSQEQDGYTF.

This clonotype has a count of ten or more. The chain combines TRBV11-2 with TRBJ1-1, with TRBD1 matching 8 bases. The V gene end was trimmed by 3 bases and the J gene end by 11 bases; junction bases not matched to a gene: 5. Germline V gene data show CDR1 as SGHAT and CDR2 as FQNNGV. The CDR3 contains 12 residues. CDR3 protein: CASSLDRDAAFF. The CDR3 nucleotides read TGTGCCAGCAGCTTGGACAGGGATGCTGCTTTCTTT.

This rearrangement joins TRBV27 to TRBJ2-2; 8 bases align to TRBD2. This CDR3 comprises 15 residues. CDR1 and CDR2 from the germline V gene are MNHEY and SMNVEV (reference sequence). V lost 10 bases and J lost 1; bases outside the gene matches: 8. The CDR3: CATAVLAGNTGELFF. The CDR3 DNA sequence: TGTGCCACCGCGGTCCTAGCGGGGAACACCGGGGAGCTGTTTTTT.

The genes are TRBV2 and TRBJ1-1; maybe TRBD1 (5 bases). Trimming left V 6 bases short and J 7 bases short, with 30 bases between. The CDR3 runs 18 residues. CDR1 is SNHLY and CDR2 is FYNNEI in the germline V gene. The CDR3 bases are TGTGCCAGCAGATATGGGGGTGGGAACACCGGGGGGAGTGGTGAAGCTTTCTTT. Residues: CASRYGGGNTGGSGEAFF.

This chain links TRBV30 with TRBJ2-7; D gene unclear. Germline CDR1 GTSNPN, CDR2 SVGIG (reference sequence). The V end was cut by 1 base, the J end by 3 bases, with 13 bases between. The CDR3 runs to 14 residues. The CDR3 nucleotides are TGTGCCTGGAGTGCCCTTGGACGGGTCTACGAGCAGTACTTC. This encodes CAWSALGRVYEQYF. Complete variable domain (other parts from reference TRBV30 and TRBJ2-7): SQTIHQWPATLVQPVGSPLSLECTVEGTSNPNLYWYRQAAGRGLQLLFYSVGIGQISSEVPQNLSASRPQDRQFILSSKKLLLSDSGFYLCAWSALGRVYEQYFGPGTRLTVT.

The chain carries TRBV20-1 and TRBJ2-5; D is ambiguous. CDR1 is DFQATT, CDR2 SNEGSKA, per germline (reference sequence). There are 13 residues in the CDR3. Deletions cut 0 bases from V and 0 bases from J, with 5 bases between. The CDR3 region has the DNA TGCAGTGCTAGAGACGCCAACCAAGAGACCCAGTACTTC. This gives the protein CSARDANQETQYF.

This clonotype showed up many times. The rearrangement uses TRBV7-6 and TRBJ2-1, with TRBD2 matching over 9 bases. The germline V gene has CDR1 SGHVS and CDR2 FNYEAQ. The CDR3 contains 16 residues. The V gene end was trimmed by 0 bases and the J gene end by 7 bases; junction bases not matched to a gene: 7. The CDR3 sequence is CASSLASAGGQNEQFF. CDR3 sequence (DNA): TGTGCCAGCAGCTTAGCGTCGGCGGGAGGGCAAAATGAGCAGTTCTTC.

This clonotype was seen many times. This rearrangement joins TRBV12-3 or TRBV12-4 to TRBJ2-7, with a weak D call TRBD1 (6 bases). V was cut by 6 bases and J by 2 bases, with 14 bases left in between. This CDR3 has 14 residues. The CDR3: CASRMTGGTYEQYF. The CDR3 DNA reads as TGTGCCAGCAGAATGACAGGCGGAACCTACGAGCAGTACTTC.

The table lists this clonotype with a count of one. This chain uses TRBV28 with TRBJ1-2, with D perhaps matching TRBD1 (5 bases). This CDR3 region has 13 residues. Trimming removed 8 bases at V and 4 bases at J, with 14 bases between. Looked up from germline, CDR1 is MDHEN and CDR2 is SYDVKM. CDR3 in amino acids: CASWGGVTYGYTF. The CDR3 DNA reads TGTGCCAGCTGGGGGGGGGTGACCTATGGCTACACCTTC.

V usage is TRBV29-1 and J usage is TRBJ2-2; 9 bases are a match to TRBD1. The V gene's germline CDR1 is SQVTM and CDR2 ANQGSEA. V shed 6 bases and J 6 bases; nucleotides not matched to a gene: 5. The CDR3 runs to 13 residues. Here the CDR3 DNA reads TGCAGCGTATACAGGGGGCAGCCCGGGGAGCTGTTTTTT. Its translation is CSVYRGQPGELFF.

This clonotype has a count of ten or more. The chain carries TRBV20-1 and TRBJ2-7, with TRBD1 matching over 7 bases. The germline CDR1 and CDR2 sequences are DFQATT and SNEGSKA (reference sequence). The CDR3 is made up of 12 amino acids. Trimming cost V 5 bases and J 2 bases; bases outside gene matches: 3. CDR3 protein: CSADREPYEQYF. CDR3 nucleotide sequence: TGCAGTGCTGACAGGGAGCCCTACGAGCAGTACTTC.

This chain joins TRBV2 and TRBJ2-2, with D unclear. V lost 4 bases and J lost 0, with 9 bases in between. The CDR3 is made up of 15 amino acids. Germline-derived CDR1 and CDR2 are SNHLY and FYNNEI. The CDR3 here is CASSASRSNTGELFF. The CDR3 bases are TGTGCCAGCAGTGCGAGTAGGTCGAACACCGGGGAGCTGTTTTTT. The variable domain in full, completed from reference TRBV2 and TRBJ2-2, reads EPEVTQTPSHQVTQMGQEVILRCVPISNHLYFYWYRQILGQKVEFLVSFYNNEISEKSEIFDDQFSVERPDGSNFTLKIRSTKLEDSAMYFCASSASRSNTGELFFGEGSRLTVL.

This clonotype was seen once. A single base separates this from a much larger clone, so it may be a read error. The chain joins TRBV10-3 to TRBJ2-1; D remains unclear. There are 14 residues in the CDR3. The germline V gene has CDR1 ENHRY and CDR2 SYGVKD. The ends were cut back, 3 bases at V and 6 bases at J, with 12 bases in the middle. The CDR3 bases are TGTGCCATCAGTGATACTGTAGCCCCCAATGAGCAGTTCTTC. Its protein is CAISDTVAPNEQFF.

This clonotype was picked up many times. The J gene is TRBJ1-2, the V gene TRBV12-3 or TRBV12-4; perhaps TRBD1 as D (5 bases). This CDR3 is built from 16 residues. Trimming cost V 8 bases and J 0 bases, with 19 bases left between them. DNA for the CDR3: TGTGCCAGCGGGCTAGACAGCGAACCATCTAACTATGGCTACACCTTC. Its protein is CASGLDSEPSNYGYTF.